A few counts support the clone carrying this TCR beta chain. Its matching antigen is unknown. Arm-PCR of CDR3 regions with iRepertoire HTBI primers generated TCR beta libraries. Study processing details: Identified segments across samples numbered 55 to 70 TRBV and roughly 15 TRBJ. Using its own MiXCR run on the multiplex PCR reads, TCRdb lists one record per CDR3 protein. These V and J calls derive from TCRdb rather than the authors' analysis. The sample records some 440,000 distinct CDR3 sequences, around 20% being singletons. The data stem from a study of regulatory T cells in long-lasting Graves disease. Study information: Persistent Graves' disease required over 5 years of antithyroid drugs and positive TSH receptor antibodies. Regarding the study as a whole: The study found persistent patients shared more public clonotypes (2,741) than new patients (about 1,000). TRBV28, TRBJ1-2 and TRBJ2-5 emerged as the favored segments in persistent disease.

Germline V CDR1 and CDR2: SGHVS, FQNEAQ. Trimming took 4 bases from V and 5 from J, leaving 11 bases between them. The CDR3 spans 13 residues. Time point specified: persistent/refractory GD, antithyroid drugs over 5 years with positive TRAb. The TCR library was prepared using RNA isolated from PBMCs. This chain links TRBV7-8 with TRBJ2-5; unclear D gene. Source: peripheral blood mononuclear cells (PBMCs), taken when the disease was refractory, from a patient treated with antithyroid drugs. The origin of this receptor is a female donor with Graves disease. Written as DNA, the CDR3 is TGTGCCAGCAGCTCTGGATGGCCGGAGACCCAGTACTTC. Protein: CASSSGWPETQYF.